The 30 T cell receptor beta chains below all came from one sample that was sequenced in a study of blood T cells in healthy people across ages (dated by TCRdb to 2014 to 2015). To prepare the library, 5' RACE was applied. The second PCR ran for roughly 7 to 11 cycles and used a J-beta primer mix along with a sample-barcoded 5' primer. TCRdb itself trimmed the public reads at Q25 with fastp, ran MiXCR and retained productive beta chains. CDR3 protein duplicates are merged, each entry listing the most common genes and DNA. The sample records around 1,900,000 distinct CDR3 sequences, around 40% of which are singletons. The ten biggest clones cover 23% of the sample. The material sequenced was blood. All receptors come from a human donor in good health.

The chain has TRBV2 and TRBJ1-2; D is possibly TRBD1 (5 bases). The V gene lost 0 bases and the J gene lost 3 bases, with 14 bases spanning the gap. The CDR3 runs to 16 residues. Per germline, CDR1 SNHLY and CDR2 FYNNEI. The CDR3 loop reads CASSEARGLGDYGYTF. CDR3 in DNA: TGTGCCAGCAGTGAAGCGCGTGGGTTAGGGGACTATGGCTACACCTTC. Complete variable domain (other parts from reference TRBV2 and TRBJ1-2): EPEVTQTPSHQVTQMGQEVILRCVPISNHLYFYWYRQILGQKVEFLVSFYNNEISEKSEIFDDQFSVERPDGSNFTLKIRSTKLEDSAMYFCASSEARGLGDYGYTFGSGTRLTVV.

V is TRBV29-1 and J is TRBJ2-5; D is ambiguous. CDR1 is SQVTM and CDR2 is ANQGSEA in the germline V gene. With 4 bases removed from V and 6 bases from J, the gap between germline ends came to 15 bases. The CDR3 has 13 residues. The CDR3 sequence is CSVASYLGKTQYF. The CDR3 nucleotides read TGCAGCGTTGCCAGCTATCTTGGCAAGACCCAGTACTTC.

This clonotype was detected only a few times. The CDR3 reads CASSPSTGYHGYTF. CDR3 DNA sequence: TGTGCCAGCTCACCCTCTACAGGGTACCATGGCTACACCTTC. The chain uses TRBV18 and TRBJ1-2, with D perhaps TRBD1 (6 bases). V lost 3 bases to trimming and J lost 6 bases, with 14 bases between them. The germline CDR1 and CDR2 sequences are KGHSH and LQKENI. This CDR3 is 14 amino acids long.

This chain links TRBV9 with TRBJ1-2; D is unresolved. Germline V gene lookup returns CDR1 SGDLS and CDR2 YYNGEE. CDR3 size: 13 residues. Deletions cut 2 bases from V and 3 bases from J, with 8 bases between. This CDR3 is CASSVGQYYGYTF. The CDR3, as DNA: TGTGCCAGCAGCGTCGGCCAGTACTATGGCTACACCTTC.

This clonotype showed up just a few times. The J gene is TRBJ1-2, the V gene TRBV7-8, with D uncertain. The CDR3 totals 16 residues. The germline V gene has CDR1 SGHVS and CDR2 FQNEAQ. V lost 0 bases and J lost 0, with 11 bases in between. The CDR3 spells CASSLAATEANYGYTF. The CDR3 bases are TGTGCCAGCAGCTTAGCGGCAACAGAAGCTAACTATGGCTACACCTTC.

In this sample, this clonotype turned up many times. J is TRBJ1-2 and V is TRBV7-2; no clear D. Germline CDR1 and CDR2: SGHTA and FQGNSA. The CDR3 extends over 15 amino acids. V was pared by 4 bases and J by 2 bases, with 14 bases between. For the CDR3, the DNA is TGTGCCAGCAGCTGGACCGAACGACCAAACTATGGCTACACCTTC. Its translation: CASSWTERPNYGYTF.

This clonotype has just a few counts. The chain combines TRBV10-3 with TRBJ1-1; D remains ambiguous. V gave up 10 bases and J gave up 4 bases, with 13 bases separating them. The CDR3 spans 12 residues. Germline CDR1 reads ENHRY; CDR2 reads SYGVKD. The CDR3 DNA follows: TGTGCCACCGGGCAGGCAAGCACTGAAGCTTTCTTT. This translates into CATGQASTEAFF.

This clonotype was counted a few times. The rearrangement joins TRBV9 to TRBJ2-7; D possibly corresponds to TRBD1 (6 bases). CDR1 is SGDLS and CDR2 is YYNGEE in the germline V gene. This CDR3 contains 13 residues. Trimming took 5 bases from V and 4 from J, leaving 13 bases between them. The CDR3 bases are TGTGCCAGCAGTGCCGGGACAACGTACGAGCAGTACTTC. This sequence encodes CASSAGTTYEQYF. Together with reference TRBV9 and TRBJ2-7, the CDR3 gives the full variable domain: DSGVTQTPKHLITATGQRVTLRCSPRSGDLSVYWYQQSLDQGLQFLIQYYNGEERAKGNILERFSAQQFPDLHSELNLSSLELGDSALYFCASSAGTTYEQYFGPGTRLTVT.

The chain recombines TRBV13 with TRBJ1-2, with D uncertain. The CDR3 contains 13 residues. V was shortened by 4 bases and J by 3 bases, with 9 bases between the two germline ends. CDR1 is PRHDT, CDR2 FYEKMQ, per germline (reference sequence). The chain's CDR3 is CASSSGDYYGYTF. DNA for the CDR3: TGTGCCAGCAGCTCTGGGGATTACTATGGCTACACCTTC.

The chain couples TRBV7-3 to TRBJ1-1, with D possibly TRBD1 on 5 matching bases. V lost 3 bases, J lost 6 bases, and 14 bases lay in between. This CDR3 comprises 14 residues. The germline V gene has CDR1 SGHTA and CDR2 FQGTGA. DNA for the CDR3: TGTGCCAGCAGCTTTAGGTGGGGGTGGTCTGAAGCTTTCTTT. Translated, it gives CASSFRWGWSEAFF. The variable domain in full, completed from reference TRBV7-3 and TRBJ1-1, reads GAGVSQTPSNKVTEKGKYVELRCDPISGHTALYWYRQSLGQGPEFLIYFQGTGAADDSGLPNDRFFAVRPEGSVSTLKIQRTERGDSAVYLCASSFRWGWSEAFFGQGTRLTVV.

This CDR3 reads CATRQGAGSNQPQHF. The DNA of the CDR3 is TGTGCCACCAGACAGGGGGCTGGTAGCAATCAGCCCCAGCATTTT. V gene TRBV15 combines with J gene TRBJ1-5, with TRBD1 matching 9 bases. The CDR3 extends over 15 amino acids. CDR1 and CDR2 (germline): LNHNV, YYDKDF (reference sequence). Trimming removed 6 bases from V and 0 bases from J; junction bases left unmatched: 3.

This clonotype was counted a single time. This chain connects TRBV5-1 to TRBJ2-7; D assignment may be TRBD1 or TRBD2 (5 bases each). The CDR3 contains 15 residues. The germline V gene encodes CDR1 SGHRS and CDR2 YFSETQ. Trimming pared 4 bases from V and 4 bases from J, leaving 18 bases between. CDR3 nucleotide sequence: TGCGCCAGCAGCCTGGACCTGGGGGTTTATTACGAGCAGTACTTC. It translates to CASSLDLGVYYEQYF.

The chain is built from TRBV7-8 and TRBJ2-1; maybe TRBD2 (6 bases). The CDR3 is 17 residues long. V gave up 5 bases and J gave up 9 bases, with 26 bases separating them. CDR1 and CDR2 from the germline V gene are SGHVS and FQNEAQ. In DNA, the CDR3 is TGTGCCAGCAGCCCCCCATCGGACTATAGGACCGACATTGAGCAGTTCTTC. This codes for CASSPPSDYRTDIEQFF.

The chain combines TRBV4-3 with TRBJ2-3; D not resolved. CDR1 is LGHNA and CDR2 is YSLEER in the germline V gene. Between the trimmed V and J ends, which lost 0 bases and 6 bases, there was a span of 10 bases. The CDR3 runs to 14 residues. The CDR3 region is CASSQEALRDTQYF. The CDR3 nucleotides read TGCGCCAGCAGCCAAGAAGCCTTGCGGGATACGCAGTATTTT.

The CDR3, as DNA: TGTGCCAGCAGTCCCCGTTTGGCAGGGGAGGGAGAGCAGTACTTC. The encoded protein is CASSPRLAGEGEQYF. The rearrangement joins TRBV27 to TRBJ2-4; a weak D match, TRBD2 (7 bases). The V gene lost 5 bases and the J gene lost 13 bases, with 24 bases spanning the gap. Germline CDR1 and CDR2: MNHEY and SMNVEV (reference sequence). This CDR3 is built from 15 residues.

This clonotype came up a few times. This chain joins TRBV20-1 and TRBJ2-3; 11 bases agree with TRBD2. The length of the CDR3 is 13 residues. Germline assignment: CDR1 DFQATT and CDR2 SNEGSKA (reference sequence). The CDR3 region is CGSTSGVTDTQYF. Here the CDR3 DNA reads TGCGGTTCGACTAGCGGGGTGACAGATACGCAGTATTTT.

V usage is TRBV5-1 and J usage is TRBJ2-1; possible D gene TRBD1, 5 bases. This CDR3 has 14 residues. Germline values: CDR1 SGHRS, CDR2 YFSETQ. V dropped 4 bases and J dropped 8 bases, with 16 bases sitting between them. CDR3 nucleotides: TGCGCCAGCAGCGCGACCAGGGTATGGGATGAGCAGTTCTTC. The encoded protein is CASSATRVWDEQFF.

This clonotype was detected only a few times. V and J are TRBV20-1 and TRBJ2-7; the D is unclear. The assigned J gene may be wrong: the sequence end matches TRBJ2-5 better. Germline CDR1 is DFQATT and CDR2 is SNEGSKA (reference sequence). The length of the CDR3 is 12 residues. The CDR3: CSAMDREETQYF. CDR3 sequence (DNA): TGCAGTGCTATGGACCGTGAAGAGACCCAGTACTTC.

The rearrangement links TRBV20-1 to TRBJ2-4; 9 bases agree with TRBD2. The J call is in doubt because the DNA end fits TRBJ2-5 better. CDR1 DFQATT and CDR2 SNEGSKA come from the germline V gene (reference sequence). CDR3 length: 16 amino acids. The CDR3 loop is CSARDLERGDQETQYF. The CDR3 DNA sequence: TGCAGTGCTAGAGATCTTGAGCGGGGGGACCAAGAGACCCAGTACTTC.

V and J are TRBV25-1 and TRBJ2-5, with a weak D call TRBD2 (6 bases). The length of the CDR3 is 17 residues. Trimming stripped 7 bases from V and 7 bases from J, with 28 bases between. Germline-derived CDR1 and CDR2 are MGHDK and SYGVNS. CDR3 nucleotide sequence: TGTGCCAGCACTCGAACTGAGACAGAGGAACAGGAGGGGACCCAGTACTTC. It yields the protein CASTRTETEEQEGTQYF.

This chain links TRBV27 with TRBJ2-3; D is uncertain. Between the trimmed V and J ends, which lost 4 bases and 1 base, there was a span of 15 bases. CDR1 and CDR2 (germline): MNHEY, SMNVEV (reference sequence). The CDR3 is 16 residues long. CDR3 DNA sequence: TGTGCCAGCAGTTCCCAACCGGTACTGGGCACAGATACGCAGTATTTT. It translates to CASSSQPVLGTDTQYF.

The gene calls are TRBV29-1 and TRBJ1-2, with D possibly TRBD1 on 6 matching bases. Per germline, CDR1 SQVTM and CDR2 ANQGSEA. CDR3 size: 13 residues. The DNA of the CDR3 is TGCGGGGAGACAGGAGACCTCTCCTATGGCTACACCTTC. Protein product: CGETGDLSYGYTF.

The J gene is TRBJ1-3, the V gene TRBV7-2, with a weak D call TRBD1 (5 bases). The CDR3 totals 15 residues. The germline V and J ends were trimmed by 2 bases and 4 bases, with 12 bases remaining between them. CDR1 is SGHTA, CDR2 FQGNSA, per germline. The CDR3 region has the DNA TGTGCCAGCAGCTTAAATCCCAGGGACGGAAACACCATATATTTT. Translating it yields CASSLNPRDGNTIYF.

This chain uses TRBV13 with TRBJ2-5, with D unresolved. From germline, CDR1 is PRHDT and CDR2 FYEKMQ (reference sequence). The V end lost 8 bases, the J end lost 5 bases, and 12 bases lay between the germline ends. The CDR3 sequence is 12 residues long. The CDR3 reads CASQKGSETQYF. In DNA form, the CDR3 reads TGTGCCAGCCAGAAGGGATCGGAGACCCAGTACTTC.

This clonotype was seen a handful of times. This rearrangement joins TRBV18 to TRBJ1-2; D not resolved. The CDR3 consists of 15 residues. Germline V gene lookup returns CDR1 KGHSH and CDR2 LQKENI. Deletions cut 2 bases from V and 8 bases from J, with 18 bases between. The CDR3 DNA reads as TGTGCCAGCTCACCATCTGGCCGGGATTTACTGGGCTACACCTTC. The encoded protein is CASSPSGRDLLGYTF.

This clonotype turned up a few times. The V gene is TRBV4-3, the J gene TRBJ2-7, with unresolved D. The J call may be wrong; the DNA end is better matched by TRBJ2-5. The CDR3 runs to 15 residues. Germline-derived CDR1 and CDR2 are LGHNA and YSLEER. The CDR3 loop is CASSQGPNSGETQYF. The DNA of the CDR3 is TGCGCCAGCAGCCAAGGACCGAACTCTGGGGAGACCCAGTACTTC.

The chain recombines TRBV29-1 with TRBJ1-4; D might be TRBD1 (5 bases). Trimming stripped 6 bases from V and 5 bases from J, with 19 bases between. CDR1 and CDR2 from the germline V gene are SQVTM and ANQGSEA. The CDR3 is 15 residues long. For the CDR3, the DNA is TGCAGCGTCAAGACTAAAGGGACCTCAAATGAAAAACTGTTTTTT. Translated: CSVKTKGTSNEKLFF.

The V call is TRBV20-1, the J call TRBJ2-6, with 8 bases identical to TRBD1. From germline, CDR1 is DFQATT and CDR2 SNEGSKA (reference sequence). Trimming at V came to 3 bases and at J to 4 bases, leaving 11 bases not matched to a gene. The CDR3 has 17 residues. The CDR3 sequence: CSARESRGLGGANVLTF. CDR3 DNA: TGCAGTGCTAGGGAATCCAGGGGGCTAGGGGGGGCCAACGTCCTGACTTTC.

The CDR3 here is CASSTHRGDYGYTF. The DNA of the CDR3 is TGTGCCAGCAGTACTCACAGGGGGGATTATGGCTACACCTTC. The genes are TRBV12-3 or TRBV12-4 and TRBJ1-2; TRBD1 aligns across 8 bases. The CDR3 loop spans 14 amino acids. The ends lost 5 bases at V and 5 bases at J; junction bases unmatched: 7.

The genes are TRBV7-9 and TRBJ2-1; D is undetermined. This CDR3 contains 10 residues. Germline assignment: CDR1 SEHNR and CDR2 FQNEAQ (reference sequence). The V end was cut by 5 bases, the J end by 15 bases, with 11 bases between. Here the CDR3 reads CASSTYMVFF. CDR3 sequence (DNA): TGTGCCAGCAGCACTTATATGGTGTTCTTC. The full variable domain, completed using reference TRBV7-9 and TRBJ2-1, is DTGVSQNPRHKITKRGQNVTFRCDPISEHNRLYWYRQTLGQGPEFLTYFQNEAQLEKSRLLSDRFSAERPKGSFSTLEIQRTEQGDSAMYLCASSTYMVFFGPGTRLTVL.